The table lists the clone carrying this TCR beta chain with a count of one. The target antigen is unknown. This CDR3 region has 17 residues. Per the germline V gene, CDR1 is SGHRS and CDR2 is YFSETQ. J lost 0 bases, V lost 0 bases, and 8 bases had no gene match. Genomic DNA, the template, was used for profiling of the TCR beta VDJ and CDR3. TCRdb re-derived calls from the reads in MiXCR, one entry per CDR3 protein. There are hundreds of thousands of distinct CDR3 sequences in the sample; under 80% occur only once, and approximately 4% lies in the top ten. This sample is part of a study of CD8+CD57+ T cells in acquired aplastic anemia. About the study: The sorted CD4+ and CD8+ cells yielded an average approximately 3 ug of DNA. CD4+ cell libraries from healthy donors averaged approximately 9.9 million reads. Study outcomes and limitations: Patients had twenty-nine CD8+ CDR3 sequences in common with controls (the shared set).

The chain carries TRBV5-1 and TRBJ2-7, with 8 positions matching TRBD2. The sample taken for sequencing was sorted CD4+, CD8+, or CD8+CD57+ T cells (not recorded which) from PBMCs. The origin of this receptor is a human donor in good health, serving as a control. This chain's CDR3 is CASSLARDSGNSYEQYF. The CDR3 DNA is TGCGCCAGCAGCTTGGCCCGCGATAGCGGGAACTCCTACGAGCAGTACTTC. The complete variable domain, with remaining parts taken from reference TRBV5-1 and TRBJ2-7, reads KAGVTQTPRYLIKTRGQQVTLSCSPISGHRSVSWYQQTPGQGLQFLFEYFSETQRNKGNFPGRFSGRQFSNSRSEMNVSTLELGDSALYLCASSLARDSGNSYEQYFGPGTRLTVT.